In its sample, the clone carrying this T cell receptor (beta chain) was seen a few times. TCRdb recomputed calls from the RT-PCR reads with MiXCR, one row per CDR3 protein. The sample comprises approximately 99,000 distinct CDR3 sequences, roughly 35% of which are singletons, and around 30% rests with the top ten. The entry originates in a study of patients and donors after allogeneic stem cell transplantation. Input material: blood, either unsorted or a sorted T cell fraction (not recorded which). This receptor was obtained from a human donor who was either an allogeneic HSCT recipient or a stem cell or donor lymphocyte infusion donor (not recorded which). It is not recorded whose cells these are; they may come from a transplant donor.

The CDR3 DNA follows: TGTGCCAGCAGCTTAGCGGAGGGTTCCTACGAGCAGTACTTC. This encodes CASSLAEGSYEQYF. V and J are TRBV7-6 and TRBJ2-7, with a tentative D call TRBD2 (6 bases). V was cut by 0 bases and J by 1 base, with 7 bases left in between. This CDR3 has 14 amino acids. CDR1 is SGHVS, CDR2 FNYEAQ, per germline. Looking up the rest from reference TRBV7-6 and TRBJ2-7 gives the full variable domain: GAGVSQSPRYKVTKRGQDVALRCDPISGHVSLYWYRQALGQGPEFLTYFNYEAQQDKSGLPNDRFSAERPEGSISTLTIQRTEQRDSAMYRCASSLAEGSYEQYFGPGTRLTVT.